This record looks at one T cell receptor beta chain sequence and its context. Germline loops: CDR1 ENHRY, CDR2 SYGVKD. The CDR3 contains 13 residues. V gave up 6 bases and J gave up 8 bases; unmatched junction bases: 3. The source of the sample is a study of technical replicates of blood from a few donors. Profiled with immunoSEQ multiplex PCR; TCRdb holds only in-frame clones, not every one. The data show 84,000 or so clones, roughly 94% seen once. This receptor was identified in a human donor in good health. The V gene is TRBV10-3, the J gene TRBJ2-1; 11 nucleotides line up with TRBD2. Sequenced: T cells isolated from PBMCs. CDR3 coding DNA: TGTGCCATCAGCATAGCGGGAGGGGATGAGCAGTTCTTC. Its translation is CAISIAGGDEQFF.